This T cell receptor beta chain was sequenced in a study of beta chain features in type 1 diabetes. Expressed TCRB transcripts got sequenced, as all isolated RNA was reverse transcribed. Profiled with immunoSEQ multiplex PCR; TCRdb holds only in-frame clones, not every one. The sample has around 320,000 clones, 14% seen once. Per the germline V gene, CDR1 is SGHRS and CDR2 is YFSETQ. V trimming: 4 bases; J trimming: 0 bases; junction bases outside the gene matches: 13. This CDR3 has 20 residues. Sequencing used central memory CD4+ T cells from blood. The chain recombines TRBV5-1 with TRBJ2-1; 13 bases are shared with TRBD2. This receptor was identified in a man aged 25-45 years in good health. CDR3 bases: TGCGCCAGCAGCCTGCACCCAACCCGGACTAGCGGGAGCTCCTACAATGAGCAGTTCTTC. Amino acids: CASSLHPTRTSGSSYNEQFF.